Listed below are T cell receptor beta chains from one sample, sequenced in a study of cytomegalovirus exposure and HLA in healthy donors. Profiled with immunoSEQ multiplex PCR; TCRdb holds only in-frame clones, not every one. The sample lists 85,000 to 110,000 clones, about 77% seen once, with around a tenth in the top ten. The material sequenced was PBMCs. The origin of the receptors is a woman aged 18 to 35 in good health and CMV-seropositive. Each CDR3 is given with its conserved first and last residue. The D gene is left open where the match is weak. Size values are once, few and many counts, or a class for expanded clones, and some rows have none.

cdr3_aa: CAIKGGTSGNNEQFF
cdr3_nt: TGTGCCATCAAAGGGGGGACTAGCGGGAACAATGAGCAGTTCTTC
j_call: TRBJ2-1
d_call: TRBD2
clone_size: -
v_call: TRBV10-3

cdr3_aa: CASSLSPSTDTQYF
cdr3_nt: TGTGCCAGCAGCTTGTCCCCTAGCACAGATACGCAGTATTTT
j_call: TRBJ2-3
d_call: -
clone_size: -
v_call: TRBV5-5

cdr3_aa: CASSPLDITNTEAFF
cdr3_nt: TGTGCCAGCAGCCCCCTGGACATTACGAACACTGAAGCTTTCTTT
j_call: TRBJ1-1
d_call: -
clone_size: -
v_call: TRBV6-1

cdr3_aa: CASSYTPTATYGYTF
cdr3_nt: TGTGCCAGCAGCTACACACCGACAGCGACATATGGCTACACCTTC
j_call: TRBJ1-2
d_call: -
clone_size: -
v_call: TRBV6-5

cdr3_aa: CASTSGTGQKTQYF
cdr3_nt: TGTGCCAGCACCTCTGGGACAGGGCAGAAGACCCAGTACTTC
j_call: TRBJ2-5
d_call: TRBD1
clone_size: -
v_call: TRBV6-6

cdr3_aa: CASSLEGSTGELFF
cdr3_nt: TGTGCCAGCAGCTTAGAGGGGAGCACCGGGGAGCTGTTTTTT
j_call: TRBJ2-2
d_call: -
clone_size: -
v_call: TRBV11-3

cdr3_aa: CASSPGTSGSRGDTQYF
cdr3_nt: TGTGCCAGCAGTCCTGGGACTAGCGGGAGCCGGGGAGATACGCAGTATTTT
j_call: TRBJ2-3
d_call: TRBD2
clone_size: -
v_call: TRBV28

cdr3_aa: CASSLEQGYGYTF
cdr3_nt: TGCGCCAGCAGCTTGGAACAGGGGTATGGCTACACCTTC
j_call: TRBJ1-2
d_call: TRBD1
clone_size: -
v_call: TRBV5-1

cdr3_aa: CASSFTGGVGTEAFF
cdr3_nt: TGTGCCAGCAGCTTCACAGGGGGGGTAGGGACTGAAGCTTTCTTT
j_call: TRBJ1-1
d_call: TRBD1
clone_size: -
v_call: TRBV7-9

cdr3_aa: CASSPTTADTIYF
cdr3_nt: TGTGCCAGCTCACCAACGACTGCGGACACCATATATTTT
j_call: TRBJ1-3
d_call: -
clone_size: -
v_call: TRBV18

cdr3_aa: CASSFGANPWDYGYTF
cdr3_nt: TGTGCCAGCAGTTTTGGGGCCAACCCGTGGGACTATGGCTACACCTTC
j_call: TRBJ1-2
d_call: -
clone_size: -
v_call: TRBV27

cdr3_aa: CASSLGSQNSPLHF
cdr3_nt: TGTGCCAGCAGCTTAGGATCGCAGAATTCACCCCTCCACTTT
j_call: TRBJ1-6
d_call: -
clone_size: once
v_call: TRBV7-8

cdr3_aa: CASRNRGFSPLHF
cdr3_nt: TGTGCCAGCAGAAACCGGGGGTTTTCACCCCTCCACTTT
j_call: TRBJ1-6
d_call: -
clone_size: few
v_call: TRBV27

cdr3_aa: CASSPLAGGSGANVLTF
cdr3_nt: TGTGCCAGCTCACCGTTGGCAGGGGGCTCTGGGGCCAACGTCCTGACTTTC
j_call: TRBJ2-6
d_call: TRBD1
clone_size: -
v_call: TRBV18

cdr3_aa: CASSLGRDSHSTDTQYF
cdr3_nt: TGCGCCAGCAGCTTGGGACGGGACAGTCACTCCACAGATACGCAGTATTTT
j_call: TRBJ2-3
d_call: TRBD1
clone_size: -
v_call: TRBV5-1

cdr3_aa: CASSEPIQGQGYTF
cdr3_nt: TGTGCCAGCAGTGAGCCGATACAGGGTCAAGGCTACACCTTC
j_call: TRBJ1-2
d_call: -
clone_size: -
v_call: TRBV6-1

cdr3_aa: CATSGGSLYYEQFF
cdr3_nt: TGTGCCACCAGCGGCGGGAGTCTCTATTATGAGCAGTTCTTC
j_call: TRBJ2-1
d_call: TRBD2
clone_size: -
v_call: TRBV15

cdr3_aa: CASSPPVIETQYF
cdr3_nt: TGTGCCAGCTCACCTCCGGTTATAGAGACCCAGTACTTC
j_call: TRBJ2-5
d_call: -
clone_size: -
v_call: TRBV18

cdr3_aa: CASSPGQSYEQYF
cdr3_nt: TGTGCCAGCAGCCCGGGACAGTCCTACGAGCAGTACTTC
j_call: TRBJ2-7
d_call: TRBD1
clone_size: -
v_call: TRBV7-2

cdr3_aa: CASRPGQGAGNTIYF
cdr3_nt: TGTGCCAGCAGACCTGGACAGGGCGCTGGAAACACCATATATTTT
j_call: TRBJ1-3
d_call: TRBD1
clone_size: -
v_call: TRBV2

cdr3_aa: CASSLSGHNSYEQYF
cdr3_nt: TGTGCCAGCAGCTTGTCGGGACATAACTCCTACGAGCAGTACTTC
j_call: TRBJ2-7
d_call: -
clone_size: -
v_call: TRBV7-2

cdr3_aa: CAISEWTGGGGETQYF
cdr3_nt: TGTGCCATCAGTGAGTGGACAGGGGGCGGAGGAGAGACCCAGTACTTC
j_call: TRBJ2-5
d_call: TRBD1
clone_size: -
v_call: TRBV10-3

cdr3_aa: CASSMAGQYNEQFF
cdr3_nt: TGTGCCAGCAGCATGGCGGGTCAATACAATGAGCAGTTCTTC
j_call: TRBJ2-1
d_call: -
clone_size: -
v_call: TRBV28

cdr3_aa: CASSPGLAGAYEQFF
cdr3_nt: TGTGCCAGCAGCCCTGGACTAGCGGGAGCGTATGAGCAGTTCTTC
j_call: TRBJ2-1
d_call: TRBD2
clone_size: -
v_call: TRBV4-2

cdr3_aa: CASSDAGEWETQYF
cdr3_nt: TGTGCCAGCAGTGATGCAGGGGAGTGGGAGACCCAGTACTTC
j_call: TRBJ2-5
d_call: -
clone_size: -
v_call: TRBV25-1

cdr3_aa: CASTSGRRPYGYTF
cdr3_nt: TGTGCCAGCACCTCTGGACGGAGGCCCTATGGCTACACCTTC
j_call: TRBJ1-2
d_call: -
clone_size: -
v_call: TRBV6-5

cdr3_aa: CASSRTGAQETQYF
cdr3_nt: TGTGCCAGCAGCAGGACAGGGGCACAAGAGACCCAGTACTTC
j_call: TRBJ2-5
d_call: TRBD1
clone_size: -
v_call: TRBV5-5

cdr3_aa: CASSRTGGDQPQHF
cdr3_nt: TGTGCCAGCAGCAGAACAGGGGGCGATCAGCCCCAGCATTTT
j_call: TRBJ1-5
d_call: TRBD1
clone_size: -
v_call: TRBV9

cdr3_aa: CASNPGGNPTEAFF
cdr3_nt: TGTGCCAGCAATCCCGGAGGGAACCCCACTGAAGCTTTCTTT
j_call: TRBJ1-1
d_call: -
clone_size: -
v_call: TRBV28

cdr3_aa: CASRVELEETQYF
cdr3_nt: TGTGCCAGCAGGGTGGAACTAGAGGAGACCCAGTACTTC
j_call: TRBJ2-5
d_call: -
clone_size: once
v_call: TRBV6-1

cdr3_aa: CASSFNFARTGGWIYGYTF
cdr3_nt: TGTGCCAGCAGTTTTAATTTTGCCCGGACAGGGGGATGGATCTATGGCTACACCTTC
j_call: TRBJ1-2
d_call: TRBD1
clone_size: -
v_call: TRBV27

cdr3_aa: CASSLVSGGSEQYF
cdr3_nt: TGTGCCAGCAGCTTAGTATCGGGTGGTTCCGAGCAGTACTTC
j_call: TRBJ2-7
d_call: -
clone_size: few
v_call: TRBV7-8

cdr3_aa: CASSPVGQGGWELFF
cdr3_nt: TGTGCCAGCAGTCCGGTCGGACAGGGGGGGTGGGAGCTGTTTTTT
j_call: TRBJ2-2
d_call: TRBD1
clone_size: -
v_call: TRBV6-5

cdr3_aa: CASSLSPGATEAFF
cdr3_nt: TGTGCCAGCAGCTTAAGCCCAGGGGCCACTGAAGCTTTCTTT
j_call: TRBJ1-1
d_call: -
clone_size: -
v_call: TRBV7-3

cdr3_aa: CSVEGWGVYSYEQYF
cdr3_nt: TGCAGCGTTGAGGGGTGGGGAGTTTACTCCTACGAGCAGTACTTC
j_call: TRBJ2-7
d_call: -
clone_size: -
v_call: TRBV29-1

cdr3_aa: CASSLGTGEGNTIYF
cdr3_nt: TGTGCCAGCAGCTTGGGGACAGGGGAAGGAAACACCATATATTTT
j_call: TRBJ1-3
d_call: TRBD1
clone_size: -
v_call: TRBV5-8

cdr3_aa: CSVGRTGVNEKLFF
cdr3_nt: TGCAGCGTTGGAAGGACAGGGGTAAATGAAAAACTGTTTTTT
j_call: TRBJ1-4
d_call: TRBD1
clone_size: -
v_call: TRBV29-1

cdr3_aa: CASVQGTGVFNEQFF
cdr3_nt: TGTGCCAGCGTCCAGGGGACAGGGGTGTTCAATGAGCAGTTCTTC
j_call: TRBJ2-1
d_call: TRBD1
clone_size: -
v_call: TRBV6-6

cdr3_aa: CASSPTPDSSGNEQFF
cdr3_nt: TGTGCCAGCAGTCCCACTCCGGACTCCTCCGGGAATGAGCAGTTCTTC
j_call: TRBJ2-1
d_call: -
clone_size: -
v_call: TRBV28

cdr3_aa: CASSLQVNTGELFF
cdr3_nt: TGTGCCAGCAGCCTACAGGTGAACACCGGGGAGCTGTTTTTT
j_call: TRBJ2-2
d_call: -
clone_size: -
v_call: TRBV7-2

cdr3_aa: CASSLRTGLNEQFF
cdr3_nt: TGTGCCAGCAGTTTGAGGACAGGGCTTAATGAGCAGTTCTTC
j_call: TRBJ2-1
d_call: TRBD1
clone_size: -
v_call: TRBV27

cdr3_aa: CASSLGTSAAGANVLTF
cdr3_nt: TGTGCCAGCAGCTTGGGGACTAGCGCCGCTGGGGCCAACGTCCTGACTTTC
j_call: TRBJ2-6
d_call: TRBD2
clone_size: -
v_call: TRBV5-4